This entry is about one T cell receptor (beta chain). This record belongs to a study of blood T cell repertoires in COVID-19. Study-level background: Researchers got acute and convalescent COVID-19 samples from the United States, Italy and Spain. Nucleic acid was either cDNA or gDNA, and it came from T cells, B-cell-depleted T cells, or PBMCs.

Authors' processing steps: Amplification with reference gene primers provided the estimates of nucleated cell counts. Sequencing used immunoSEQ multiplex PCR; TCRdb keeps in-frame clones, though not all of them. Clone size and V and J calls were adopted from that table, with D and trimming inferred from the DNA. The data hold about 93,000 clones, with 90% observed a single time. The V gene's germline CDR1 is MGHRA and CDR2 YSYEKL. The V and J ends lost 5 bases and 5 bases, in that order; junction bases with no gene match: 9. The CDR3 consists of 15 residues. The chain joins TRBV4-1 to TRBJ2-1, with 7 bases matching TRBD1. This TCR was sampled from a human donor with active COVID-19. The donor label of this sample is uncertain. The sequencing input was peripheral blood. CDR3 nucleotide sequence: TGCGCCAGCAGCTTTCCCGGGACAGTCGACAATGAGCAGTTCTTC. The encoded protein is CASSFPGTVDNEQFF.